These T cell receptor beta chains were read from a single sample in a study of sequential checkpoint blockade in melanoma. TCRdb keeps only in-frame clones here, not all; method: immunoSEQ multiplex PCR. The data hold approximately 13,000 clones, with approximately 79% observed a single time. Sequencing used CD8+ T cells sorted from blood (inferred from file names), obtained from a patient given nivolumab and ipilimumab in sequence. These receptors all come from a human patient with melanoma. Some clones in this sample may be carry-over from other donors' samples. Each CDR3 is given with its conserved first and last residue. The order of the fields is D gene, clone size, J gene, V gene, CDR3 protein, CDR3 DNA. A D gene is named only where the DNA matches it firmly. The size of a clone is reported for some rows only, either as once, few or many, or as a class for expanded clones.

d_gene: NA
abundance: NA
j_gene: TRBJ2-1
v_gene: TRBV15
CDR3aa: CATSGNEQFF
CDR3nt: TGTGCCACATCAGGCAATGAGCAGTTCTTC

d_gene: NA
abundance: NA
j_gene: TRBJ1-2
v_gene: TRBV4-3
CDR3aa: CASSQDGGNYGYTF
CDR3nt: TGCGCCAGCAGCCAAGATGGAGGGAACTATGGCTACACCTTC

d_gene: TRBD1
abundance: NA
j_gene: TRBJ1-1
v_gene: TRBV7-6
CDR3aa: CASSLKGQPNTEAFF
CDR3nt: TGTGCCAGCAGCCTCAAGGGACAGCCGAACACTGAAGCTTTCTTT

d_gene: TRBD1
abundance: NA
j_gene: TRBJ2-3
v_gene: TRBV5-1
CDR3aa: CASSKGTGGAGDTQYF
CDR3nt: TGCGCCAGCAGCAAAGGGACAGGGGGCGCTGGAGATACGCAGTATTTT

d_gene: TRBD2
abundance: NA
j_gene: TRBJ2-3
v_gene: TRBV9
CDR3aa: CASSVGSGNTDTQYF
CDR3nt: TGTGCCAGCAGCGTCGGTAGCGGGAACACAGATACGCAGTATTTT

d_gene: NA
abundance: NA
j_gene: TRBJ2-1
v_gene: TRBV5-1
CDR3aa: CASSLAGFQDEQFF
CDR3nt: TGCGCCAGCAGCTTGGCTGGCTTTCAGGATGAGCAGTTCTTC

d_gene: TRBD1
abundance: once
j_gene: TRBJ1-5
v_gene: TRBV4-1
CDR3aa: CASSPGTASNQPQHF
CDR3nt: TGCGCCAGCAGCCCCGGGACAGCAAGCAATCAGCCCCAGCATTTT

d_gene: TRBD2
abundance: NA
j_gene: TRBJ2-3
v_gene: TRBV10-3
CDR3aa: CAISEGTSRTDTQYF
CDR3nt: TGTGCCATCAGTGAGGGGACTAGCCGCACAGATACGCAGTATTTT

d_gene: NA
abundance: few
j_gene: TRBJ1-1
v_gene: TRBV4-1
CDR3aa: CASSQDPGSGDTEAFF
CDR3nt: TGCGCCAGCAGCCAAGATCCGGGATCGGGGGACACTGAAGCTTTCTTT

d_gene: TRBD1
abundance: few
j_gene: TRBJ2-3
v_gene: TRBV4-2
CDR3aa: CASSRQGPDTQYF
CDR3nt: TGTGCCAGCAGCCGACAGGGCCCAGATACGCAGTATTTT

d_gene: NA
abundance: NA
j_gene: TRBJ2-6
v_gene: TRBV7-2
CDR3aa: CASSLYERVSGANVLTF
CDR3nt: TGTGCCAGCAGCTTATACGAGCGAGTCTCTGGGGCCAACGTCCTGACTTTC

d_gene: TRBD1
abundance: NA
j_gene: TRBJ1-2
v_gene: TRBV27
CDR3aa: CASSSSGTGGAVKNGYTF
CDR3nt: TGTGCCAGCAGTTCGTCCGGGACAGGGGGCGCGGTGAAGAATGGCTACACCTTC

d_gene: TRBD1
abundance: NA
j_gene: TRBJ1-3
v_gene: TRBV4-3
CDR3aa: CASSPRGLYGNTIYF
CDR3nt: TGCGCCAGCAGCCCCAGGGGGCTTTATGGAAACACCATATATTTT

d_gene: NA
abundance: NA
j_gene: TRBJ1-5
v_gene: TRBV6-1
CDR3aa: CASSEWRQSNQPQHF
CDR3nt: TGTGCCAGCAGTGAGTGGAGACAGAGCAATCAGCCCCAGCATTTT

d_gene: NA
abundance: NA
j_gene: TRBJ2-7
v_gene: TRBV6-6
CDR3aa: CASGVGTNYEQYF
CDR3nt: TGTGCCAGCGGGGTCGGGACAAACTACGAGCAGTACTTC

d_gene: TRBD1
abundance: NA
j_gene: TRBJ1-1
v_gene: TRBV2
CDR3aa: CASSPLGQGSHTEAFF
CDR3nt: TGTGCCAGCAGTCCATTGGGACAGGGGAGCCACACTGAAGCTTTCTTT

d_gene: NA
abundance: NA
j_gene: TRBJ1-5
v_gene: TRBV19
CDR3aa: CASSSGPSYSNQPQHF
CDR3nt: TGTGCCAGTAGCTCTGGGCCTTCTTATAGCAATCAGCCCCAGCATTTT

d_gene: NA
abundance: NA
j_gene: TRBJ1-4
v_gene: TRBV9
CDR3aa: CASSSQDRTNEKLFF
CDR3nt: TGTGCCAGCAGCTCCCAAGACAGAACAAATGAAAAACTGTTTTTT

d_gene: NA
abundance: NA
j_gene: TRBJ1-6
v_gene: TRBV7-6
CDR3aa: CASRTGTNNSPLHF
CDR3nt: TGTGCCAGCCGGACCGGGACAAATAATTCACCCCTCCACTTT

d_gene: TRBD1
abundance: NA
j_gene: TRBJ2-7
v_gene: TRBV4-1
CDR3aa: CASSQPGQGYEQYF
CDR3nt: TGCGCCAGCAGCCAGCCGGGACAGGGCTACGAGCAGTACTTC

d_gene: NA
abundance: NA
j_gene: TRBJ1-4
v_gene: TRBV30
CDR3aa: CAWSSRHGVGVEKLFF
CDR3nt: TGTGCCTGGAGTTCCCGACACGGGGTGGGAGTTGAAAAACTGTTTTTT

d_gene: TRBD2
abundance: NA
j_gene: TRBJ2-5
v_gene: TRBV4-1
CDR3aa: CASSHRAGSQETQYF
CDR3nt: TGCGCCAGCAGCCATCGAGCGGGGAGCCAAGAGACCCAGTACTTC

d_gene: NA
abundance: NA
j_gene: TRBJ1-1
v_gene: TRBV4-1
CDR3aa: CASSPVAGRAPDTHTEAFF
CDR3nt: TGCGCCAGCAGCCCCGTAGCGGGTCGGGCCCCAGATACGCACACTGAAGCTTTCTTT

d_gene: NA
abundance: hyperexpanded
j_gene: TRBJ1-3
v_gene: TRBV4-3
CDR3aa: CASSQRAGGRSGNTIYF
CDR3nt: TGCGCCAGCAGCCAAAGGGCAGGAGGCCGCTCTGGAAACACCATATATTTT

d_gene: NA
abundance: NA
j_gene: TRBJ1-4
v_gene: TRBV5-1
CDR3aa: CASSSEGVANEKLFF
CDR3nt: TGCGCCAGCAGCTCCGAAGGGGTAGCTAATGAAAAACTGTTTTTT

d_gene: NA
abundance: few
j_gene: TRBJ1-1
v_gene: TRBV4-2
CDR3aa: CASSYSGNTEAFF
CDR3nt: TGTGCCAGCAGTTATTCCGGGAACACTGAAGCTTTCTTT

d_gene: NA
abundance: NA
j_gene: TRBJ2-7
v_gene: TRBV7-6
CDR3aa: CASSGGTPLQYF
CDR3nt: TGTGCCAGCAGCGGGGGGACTCCACTGCAGTACTTC

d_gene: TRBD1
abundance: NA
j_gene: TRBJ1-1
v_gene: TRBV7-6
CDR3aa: CASSQGQASTEAFF
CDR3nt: TGTGCCAGCAGCCAGGGACAGGCGAGCACTGAAGCTTTCTTT

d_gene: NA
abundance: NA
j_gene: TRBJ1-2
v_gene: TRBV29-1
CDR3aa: CSVEFHDTDNYGYTF
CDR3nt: TGCAGCGTTGAATTCCACGACACAGATAACTATGGCTACACCTTC

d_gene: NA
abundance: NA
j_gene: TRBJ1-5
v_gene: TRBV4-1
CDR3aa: CASSQDDLGVKPQHF
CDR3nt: TGCGCCAGCAGCCAAGATGACCTCGGGGTAAAGCCCCAGCATTTT

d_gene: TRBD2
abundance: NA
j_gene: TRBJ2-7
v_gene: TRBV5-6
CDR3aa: CASSLFWAGDAKGAYEQYF
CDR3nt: TGTGCCAGCAGCTTGTTTTGGGCGGGGGACGCGAAAGGTGCATACGAGCAGTACTTC

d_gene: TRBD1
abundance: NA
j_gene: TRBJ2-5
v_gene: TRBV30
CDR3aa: CAWSGIETGGRETQYF
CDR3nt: TGTGCCTGGAGTGGAATCGAGACAGGGGGCAGGGAGACCCAGTACTTC

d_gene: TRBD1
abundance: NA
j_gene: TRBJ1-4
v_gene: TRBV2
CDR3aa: CASMSPTGVVEKLFF
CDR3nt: TGTGCCAGCATGAGCCCGACAGGGGTGGTGGAAAAACTGTTTTTT

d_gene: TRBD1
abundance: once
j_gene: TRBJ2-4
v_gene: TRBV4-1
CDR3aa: CASSQGAGTGEVVVKNIQYF
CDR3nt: TGCGCCAGCAGCCAAGGTGCCGGGACAGGGGAAGTCGTTGTCAAAAACATTCAGTACTTC

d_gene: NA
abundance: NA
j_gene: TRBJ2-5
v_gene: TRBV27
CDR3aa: CASSPAGPAWETQYF
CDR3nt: TGTGCCAGCAGTCCAGCGGGTCCCGCCTGGGAGACCCAGTACTTC

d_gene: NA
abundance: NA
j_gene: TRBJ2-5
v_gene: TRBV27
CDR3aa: CASSLTRHNQETQYF
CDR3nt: TGTGCCAGCAGTTTAACGCGACATAACCAAGAGACCCAGTACTTC

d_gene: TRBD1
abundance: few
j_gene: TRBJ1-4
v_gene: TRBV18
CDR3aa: CASSPTRQGARTNEKLFF
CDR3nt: TGTGCCAGCTCACCAACGAGACAGGGGGCACGGACTAATGAAAAACTGTTTTTT

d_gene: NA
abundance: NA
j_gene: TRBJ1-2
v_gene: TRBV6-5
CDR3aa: CASSYSSGKGGYTF
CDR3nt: TGTGCCAGCAGTTACAGTTCAGGGAAGGGAGGCTACACCTTC

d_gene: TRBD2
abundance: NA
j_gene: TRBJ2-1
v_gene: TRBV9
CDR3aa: CASSPGGASGNGQFF
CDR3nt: TGTGCCAGCAGCCCAGGGGGGGCTAGCGGGAACGGGCAGTTCTTC

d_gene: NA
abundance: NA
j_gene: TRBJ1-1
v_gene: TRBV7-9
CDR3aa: CASRYEGLGNTEAFF
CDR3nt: TGTGCCAGCAGGTACGAGGGACTGGGGAACACTGAAGCTTTCTTT

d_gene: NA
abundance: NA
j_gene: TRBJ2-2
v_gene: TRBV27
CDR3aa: CASSFGLHTGELFF
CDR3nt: TGTGCCAGCAGTTTTGGCTTACACACCGGGGAGCTGTTTTTT

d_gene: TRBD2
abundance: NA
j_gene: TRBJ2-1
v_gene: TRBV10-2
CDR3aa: CASRELAGGWNEQFF
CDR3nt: TGCGCCAGCAGGGAACTAGCGGGGGGGTGGAATGAGCAGTTCTTC

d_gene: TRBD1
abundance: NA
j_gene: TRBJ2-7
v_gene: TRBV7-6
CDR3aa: CASQLDRAYSYEQYF
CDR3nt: TGTGCCAGCCAATTGGACAGGGCCTACTCCTACGAGCAGTACTTC

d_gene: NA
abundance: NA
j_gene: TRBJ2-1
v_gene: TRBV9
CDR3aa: CASSVVGSSYNEQFF
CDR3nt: TGTGCCAGCAGCGTAGTGGGCAGCTCCTACAATGAGCAGTTCTTC

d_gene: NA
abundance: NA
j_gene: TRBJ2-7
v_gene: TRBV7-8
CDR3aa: CASSPGTSSSYEQYF
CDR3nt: TGTGCCAGCAGCCCCGGGACAAGTTCCTCCTACGAGCAGTACTTC

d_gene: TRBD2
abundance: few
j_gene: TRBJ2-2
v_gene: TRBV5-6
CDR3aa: CASSVRLAGRELFF
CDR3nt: TGTGCCAGCAGCGTCCGACTAGCAGGAAGGGAGCTGTTTTTT

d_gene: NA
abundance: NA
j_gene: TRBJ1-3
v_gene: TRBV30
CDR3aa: CAAPLVEPISGNTIYF
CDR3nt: TGTGCCGCTCCCCTTGTGGAGCCGATCTCTGGAAACACCATATATTTT

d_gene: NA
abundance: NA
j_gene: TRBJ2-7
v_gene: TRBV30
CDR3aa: CACRTDYEQYF
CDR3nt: TGTGCCTGCAGGACGGACTACGAGCAGTACTTC

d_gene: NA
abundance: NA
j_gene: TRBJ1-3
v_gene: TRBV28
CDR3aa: CASSLRGRGSGNTIYF
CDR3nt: TGTGCCAGCAGCTTAAGGGGCAGGGGCTCTGGAAACACCATATATTTT

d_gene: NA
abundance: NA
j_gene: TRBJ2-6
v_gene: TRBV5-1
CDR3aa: CASRGQGDMAGANVLTF
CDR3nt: TGCGCCAGCAGGGGGCAGGGCGACATGGCTGGGGCCAACGTCCTGACTTTC

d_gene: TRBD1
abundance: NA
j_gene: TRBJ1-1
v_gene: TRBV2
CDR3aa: CASRQGTTEAFF
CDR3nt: TGTGCCAGCAGACAGGGGACCACTGAAGCTTTCTTT

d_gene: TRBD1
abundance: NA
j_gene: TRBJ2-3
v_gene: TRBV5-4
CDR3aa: CASSREDRGRRTDTQYF
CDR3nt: TGTGCCAGCAGCAGAGAGGACAGGGGGCGCCGCACAGATACGCAGTATTTT

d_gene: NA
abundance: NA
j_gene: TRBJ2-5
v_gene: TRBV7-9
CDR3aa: CASSLVQAQETQYF
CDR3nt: TGTGCCAGCAGCTTAGTTCAGGCGCAAGAGACCCAGTACTTC

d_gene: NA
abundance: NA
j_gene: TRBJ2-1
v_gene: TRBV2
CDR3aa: CASGEGGYFREYNEQFF
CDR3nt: TGTGCCAGCGGGGAAGGGGGCTACTTTCGGGAGTACAATGAGCAGTTCTTC

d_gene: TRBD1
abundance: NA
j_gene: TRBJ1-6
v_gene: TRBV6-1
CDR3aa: CASEGQGDTSPLHF
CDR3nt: TGTGCCAGCGAAGGACAGGGGGATACTTCACCCCTCCACTTT

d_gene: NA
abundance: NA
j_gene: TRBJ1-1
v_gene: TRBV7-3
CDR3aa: CASSFGANTEAFF
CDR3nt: TGTGCCAGCAGCTTTGGAGCGAACACTGAAGCTTTCTTT

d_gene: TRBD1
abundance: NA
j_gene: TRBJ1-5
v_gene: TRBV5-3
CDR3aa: CARSSEPRTGSNQPQHF
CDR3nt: TGTGCCAGAAGCTCGGAACCCCGGACAGGGAGCAATCAGCCCCAGCATTTT